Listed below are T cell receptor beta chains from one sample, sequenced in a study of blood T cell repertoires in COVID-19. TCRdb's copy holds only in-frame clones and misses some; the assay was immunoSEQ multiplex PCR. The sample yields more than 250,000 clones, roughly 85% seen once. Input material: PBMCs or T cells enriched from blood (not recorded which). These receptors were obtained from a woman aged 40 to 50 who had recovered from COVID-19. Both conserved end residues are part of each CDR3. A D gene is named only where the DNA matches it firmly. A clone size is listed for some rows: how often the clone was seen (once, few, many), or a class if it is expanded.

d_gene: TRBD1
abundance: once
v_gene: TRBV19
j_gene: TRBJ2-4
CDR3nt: TGTGCCAGTAGTTCGGGTGGACAGGGAGTAGGCATTCAGTACTTC
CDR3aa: CASSSGGQGVGIQYF

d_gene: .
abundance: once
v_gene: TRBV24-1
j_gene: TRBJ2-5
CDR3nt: TGTGCCACCAGTGATTCCCTCGGGGGGACCCAGTACTTC
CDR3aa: CATSDSLGGTQYF

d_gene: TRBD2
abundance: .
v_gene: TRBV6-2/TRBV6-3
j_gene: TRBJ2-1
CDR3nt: TGTGCCAGCAGTTACTCGAAAGGAGCGGGAGGCCGGTTCTTC
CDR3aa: CASSYSKGAGGRFF

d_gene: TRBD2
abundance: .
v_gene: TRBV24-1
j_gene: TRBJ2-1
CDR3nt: TGTGCCACCAGCCTGACAGGTCGCCAGACTAGCGGGAGGGGCGATGAGCAGTTCTTC
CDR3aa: CATSLTGRQTSGRGDEQFF

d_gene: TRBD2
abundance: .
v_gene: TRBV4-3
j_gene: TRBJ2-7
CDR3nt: TGCGCCAGCAGCCAAGATACGCTAGCGGGAGGATCCTACGAGCAGTACTTC
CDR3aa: CASSQDTLAGGSYEQYF

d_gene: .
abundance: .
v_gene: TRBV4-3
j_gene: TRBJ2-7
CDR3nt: TGCGCCAGCAGCCAAGGACAGACCTACGAGCAGTACTTC
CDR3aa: CASSQGQTYEQYF

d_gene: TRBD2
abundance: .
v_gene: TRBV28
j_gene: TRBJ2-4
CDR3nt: TGTGCCAGCAGTCCACCTGGGGGGGGTGCAACCAAAAACATTCAGTACTTC
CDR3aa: CASSPPGGGATKNIQYF

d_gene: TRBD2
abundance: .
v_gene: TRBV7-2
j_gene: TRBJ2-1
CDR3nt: TGTGCCAGCAGCTCAACCGGACTAGCCGACAATGAGCAGTTCTTC
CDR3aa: CASSSTGLADNEQFF

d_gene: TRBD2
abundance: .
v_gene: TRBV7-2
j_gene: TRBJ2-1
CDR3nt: TGTGCCAGCTCTTCACCGGGACTAGCAACCCATGAGCAGTTCTTC
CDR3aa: CASSSPGLATHEQFF

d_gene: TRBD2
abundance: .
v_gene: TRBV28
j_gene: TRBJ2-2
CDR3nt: TGTGCCAGCAGGGTCAGCGGGGCGAACACCGGGGAGCTGTTTTTT
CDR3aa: CASRVSGANTGELFF

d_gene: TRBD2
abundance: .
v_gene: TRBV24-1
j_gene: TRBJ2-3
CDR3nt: TGTGCCACCAGTGATCACCTTCCGACTAGCGGGAGGGTGGATACGCAGTATTTT
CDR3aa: CATSDHLPTSGRVDTQYF

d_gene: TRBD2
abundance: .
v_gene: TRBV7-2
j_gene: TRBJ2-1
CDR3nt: TGTGCCAGCAGCTTAGTTAGCGGGAGTATCTACAATGAGCAGTTCTTC
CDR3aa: CASSLVSGSIYNEQFF

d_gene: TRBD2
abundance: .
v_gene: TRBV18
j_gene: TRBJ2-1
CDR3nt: TGTGCCAGCTCACCCCAAGTAGCGGGAGCCGACAATGAGCAGTTCTTC
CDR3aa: CASSPQVAGADNEQFF

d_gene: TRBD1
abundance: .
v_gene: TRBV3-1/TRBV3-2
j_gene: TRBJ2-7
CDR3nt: TGTGCCAGCAGGGACGGGACAGACTACGAGCAGTACTTC
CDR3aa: CASRDGTDYEQYF

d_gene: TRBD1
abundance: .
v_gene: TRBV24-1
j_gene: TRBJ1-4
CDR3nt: TGTGCCACCAGTGACCCCGGGACAGCGGATGAAAAACTGTTTTTT
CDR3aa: CATSDPGTADEKLFF

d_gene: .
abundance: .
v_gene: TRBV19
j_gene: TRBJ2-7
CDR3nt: TGTGCCAGTAGAGCTCAGGTAACTTCCTACGAGCAGTACTTC
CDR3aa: CASRAQVTSYEQYF

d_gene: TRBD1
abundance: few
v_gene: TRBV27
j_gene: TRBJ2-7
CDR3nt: TGTGCCAGCAACGGACAGGGTCCCTACGAGCAGTACTTC
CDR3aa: CASNGQGPYEQYF